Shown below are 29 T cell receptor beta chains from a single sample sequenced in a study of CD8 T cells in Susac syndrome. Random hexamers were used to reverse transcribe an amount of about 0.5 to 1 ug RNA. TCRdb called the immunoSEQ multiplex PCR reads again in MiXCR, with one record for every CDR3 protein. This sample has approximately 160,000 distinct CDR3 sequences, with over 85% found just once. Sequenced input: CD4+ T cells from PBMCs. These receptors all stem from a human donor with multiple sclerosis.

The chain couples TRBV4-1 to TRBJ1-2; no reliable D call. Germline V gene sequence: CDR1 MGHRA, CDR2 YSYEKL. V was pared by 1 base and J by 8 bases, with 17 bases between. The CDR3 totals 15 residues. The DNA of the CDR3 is TGCGCCAGCAGCCAAGGGACGGACCTATTCTCCGGCTACACCTTC. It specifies CASSQGTDLFSGYTF.

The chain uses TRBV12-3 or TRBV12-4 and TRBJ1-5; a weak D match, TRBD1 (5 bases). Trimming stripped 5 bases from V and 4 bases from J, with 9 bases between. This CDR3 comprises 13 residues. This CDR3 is CASSRQRNQPQHF. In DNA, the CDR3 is TGTGCCAGCAGTCGACAGAGGAATCAGCCCCAGCATTTT.

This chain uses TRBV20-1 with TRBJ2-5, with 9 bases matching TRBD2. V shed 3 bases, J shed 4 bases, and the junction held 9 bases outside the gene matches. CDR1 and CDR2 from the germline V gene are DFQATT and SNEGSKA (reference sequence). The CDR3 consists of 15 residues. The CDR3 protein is CSARRDSGRGETQYF. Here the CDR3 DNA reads TGCAGTGCTAGGCGGGATAGCGGGAGAGGAGAGACCCAGTACTTC.

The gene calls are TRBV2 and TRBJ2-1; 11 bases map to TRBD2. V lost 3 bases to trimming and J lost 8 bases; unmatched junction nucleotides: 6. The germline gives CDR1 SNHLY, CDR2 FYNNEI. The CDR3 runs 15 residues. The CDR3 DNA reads TGTGCCAGCAGTGAGTTGACTAGCGGGAAGCATGAGCAGTTCTTC. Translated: CASSELTSGKHEQFF.

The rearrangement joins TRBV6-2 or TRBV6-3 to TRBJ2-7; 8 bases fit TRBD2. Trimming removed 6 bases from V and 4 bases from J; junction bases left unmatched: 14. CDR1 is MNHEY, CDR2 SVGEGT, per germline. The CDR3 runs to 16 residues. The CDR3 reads CASSLSAAGGRYEQYF. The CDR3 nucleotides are TGTGCCAGCAGCCTCTCGGCGGCGGGAGGCAGGTACGAGCAGTACTTC.

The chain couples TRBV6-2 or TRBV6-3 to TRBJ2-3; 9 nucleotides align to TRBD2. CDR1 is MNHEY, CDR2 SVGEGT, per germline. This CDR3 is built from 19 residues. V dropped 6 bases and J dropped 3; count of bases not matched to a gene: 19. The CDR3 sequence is CASRAPPRASGKSTDTQYF. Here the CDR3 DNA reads TGTGCCAGCAGAGCACCTCCAAGGGCTAGCGGGAAGTCTACAGATACGCAGTATTTT.

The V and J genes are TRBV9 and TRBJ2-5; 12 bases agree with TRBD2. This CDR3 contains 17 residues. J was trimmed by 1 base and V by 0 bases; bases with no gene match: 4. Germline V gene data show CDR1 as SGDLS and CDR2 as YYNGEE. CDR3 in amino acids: CASSVGTSGGSQETQYF. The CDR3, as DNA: TGTGCCAGCAGCGTAGGAACTAGCGGGGGGTCCCAAGAGACCCAGTACTTC.

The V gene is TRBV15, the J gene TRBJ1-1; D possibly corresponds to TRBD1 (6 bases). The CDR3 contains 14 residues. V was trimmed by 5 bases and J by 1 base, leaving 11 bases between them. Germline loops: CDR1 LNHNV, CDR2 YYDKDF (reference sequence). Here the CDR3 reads CATSRQDRNTEAFF. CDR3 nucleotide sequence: TGTGCCACCAGCCGCCAGGACAGGAACACTGAAGCTTTCTTT.

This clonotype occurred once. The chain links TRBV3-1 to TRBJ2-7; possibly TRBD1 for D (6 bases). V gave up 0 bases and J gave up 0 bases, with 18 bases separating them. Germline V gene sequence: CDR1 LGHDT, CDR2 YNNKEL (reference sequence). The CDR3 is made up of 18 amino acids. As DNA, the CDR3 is TGTGCCAGCAGCCAAGATTTTAGAGACAGGCCGTACTCCTACGAGCAGTACTTC. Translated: CASSQDFRDRPYSYEQYF.

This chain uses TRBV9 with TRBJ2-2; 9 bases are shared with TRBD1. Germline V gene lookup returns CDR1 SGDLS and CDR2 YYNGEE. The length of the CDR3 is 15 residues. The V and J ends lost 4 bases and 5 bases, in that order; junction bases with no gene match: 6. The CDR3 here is CASSTRQGVTGELFF. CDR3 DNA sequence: TGTGCCAGCAGCACGCGACAGGGGGTGACCGGGGAGCTGTTTTTT.

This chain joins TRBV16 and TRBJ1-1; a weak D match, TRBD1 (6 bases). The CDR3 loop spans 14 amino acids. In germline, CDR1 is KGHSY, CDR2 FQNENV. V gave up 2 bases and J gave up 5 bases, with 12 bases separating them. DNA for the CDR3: TGTGCCAGCAGCCAACTGGGGGCCTCGACTGAAGCTTTCTTT. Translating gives CASSQLGASTEAFF.

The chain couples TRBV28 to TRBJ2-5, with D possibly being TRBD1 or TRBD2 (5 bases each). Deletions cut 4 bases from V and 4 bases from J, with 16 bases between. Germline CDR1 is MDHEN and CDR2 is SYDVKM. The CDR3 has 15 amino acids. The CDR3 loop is CASSSGPTTRETQYF. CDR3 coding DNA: TGTGCCAGCAGTTCGGGACCTACGACACGAGAGACCCAGTACTTC.

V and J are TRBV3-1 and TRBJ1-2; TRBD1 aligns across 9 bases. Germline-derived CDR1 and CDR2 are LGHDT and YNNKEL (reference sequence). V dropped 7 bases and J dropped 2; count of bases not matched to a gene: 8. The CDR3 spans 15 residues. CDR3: CASTRRDRENYGYTF. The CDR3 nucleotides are TGTGCCAGCACCCGCCGGGACAGGGAAAACTATGGCTACACCTTC.

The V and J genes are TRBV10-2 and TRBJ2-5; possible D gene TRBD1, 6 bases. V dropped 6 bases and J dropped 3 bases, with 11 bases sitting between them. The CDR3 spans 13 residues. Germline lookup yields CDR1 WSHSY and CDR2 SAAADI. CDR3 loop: CASSRQAEETQYF. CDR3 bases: TGCGCCAGCAGCCGACAGGCCGAAGAGACCCAGTACTTC.

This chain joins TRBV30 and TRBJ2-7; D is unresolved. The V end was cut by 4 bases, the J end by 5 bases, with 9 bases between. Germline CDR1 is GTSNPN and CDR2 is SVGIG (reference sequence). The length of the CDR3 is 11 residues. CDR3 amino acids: CAWTLADEQYF. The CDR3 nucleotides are TGTGCCTGGACTTTGGCGGACGAGCAGTACTTC.

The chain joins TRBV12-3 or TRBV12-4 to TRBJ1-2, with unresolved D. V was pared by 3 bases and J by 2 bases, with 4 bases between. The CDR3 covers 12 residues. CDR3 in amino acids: CASSFENYGYTF. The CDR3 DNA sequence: TGTGCCAGCAGTTTCGAGAACTATGGCTACACCTTC.

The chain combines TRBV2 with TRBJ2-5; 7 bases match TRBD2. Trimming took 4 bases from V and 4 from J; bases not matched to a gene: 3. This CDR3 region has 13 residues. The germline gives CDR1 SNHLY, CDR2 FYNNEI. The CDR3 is CASSGAGVETQYF. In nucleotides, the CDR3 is TGTGCCAGCAGTGGGGCGGGGGTAGAGACCCAGTACTTC.

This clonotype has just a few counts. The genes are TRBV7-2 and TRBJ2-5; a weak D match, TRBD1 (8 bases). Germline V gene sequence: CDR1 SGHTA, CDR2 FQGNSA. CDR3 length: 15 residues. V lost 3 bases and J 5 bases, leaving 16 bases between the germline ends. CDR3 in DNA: TGTGCCAGCAGCTTGGCCGGACAGGGAGGGGAGACCCAGTACTTC. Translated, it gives CASSLAGQGGETQYF.

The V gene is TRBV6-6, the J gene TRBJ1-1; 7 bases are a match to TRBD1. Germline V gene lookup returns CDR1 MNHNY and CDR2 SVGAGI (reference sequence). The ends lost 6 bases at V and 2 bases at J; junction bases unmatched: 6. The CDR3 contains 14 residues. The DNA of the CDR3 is TGTGCCAGCAGGAGACAGGGTGGTAACACTGAAGCTTTCTTT. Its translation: CASRRQGGNTEAFF.

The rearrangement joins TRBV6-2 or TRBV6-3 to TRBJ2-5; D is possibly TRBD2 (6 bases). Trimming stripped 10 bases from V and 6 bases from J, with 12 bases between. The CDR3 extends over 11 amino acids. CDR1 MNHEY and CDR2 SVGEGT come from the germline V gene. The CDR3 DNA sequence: TGTGCCACCTCGGAGGGTCAGACCCAGTACTTC. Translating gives CATSEGQTQYF.

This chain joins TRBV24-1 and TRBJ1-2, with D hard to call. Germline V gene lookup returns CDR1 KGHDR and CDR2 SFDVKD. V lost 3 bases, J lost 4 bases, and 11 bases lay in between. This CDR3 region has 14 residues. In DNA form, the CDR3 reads TGTGCCACCAGTGATAAGACACACCTCTATGGCTACACCTTC. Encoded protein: CATSDKTHLYGYTF.

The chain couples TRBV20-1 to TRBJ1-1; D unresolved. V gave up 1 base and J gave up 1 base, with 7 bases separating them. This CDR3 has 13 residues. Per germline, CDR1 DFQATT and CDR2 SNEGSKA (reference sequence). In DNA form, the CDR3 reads TGCAGTGCTAGAGCCCCCCGGAACACTGAAGCTTTCTTT. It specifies CSARAPRNTEAFF.

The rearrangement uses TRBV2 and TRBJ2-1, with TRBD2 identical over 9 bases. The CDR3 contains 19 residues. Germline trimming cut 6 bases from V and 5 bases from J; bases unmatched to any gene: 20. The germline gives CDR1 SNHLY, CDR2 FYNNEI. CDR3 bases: TGTGCCAGCAGAACTTCGGCTAAAAGGCGGGAGGGTAACAACAATGAGCAGTTCTTC. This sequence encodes CASRTSAKRREGNNNEQFF.

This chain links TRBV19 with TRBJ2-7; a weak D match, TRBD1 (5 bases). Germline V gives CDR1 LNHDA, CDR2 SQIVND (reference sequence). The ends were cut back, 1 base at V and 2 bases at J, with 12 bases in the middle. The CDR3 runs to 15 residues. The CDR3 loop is CASSIGAGSTYEQYF. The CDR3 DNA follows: TGTGCCAGTAGTATAGGGGCAGGGTCGACCTACGAGCAGTACTTC.

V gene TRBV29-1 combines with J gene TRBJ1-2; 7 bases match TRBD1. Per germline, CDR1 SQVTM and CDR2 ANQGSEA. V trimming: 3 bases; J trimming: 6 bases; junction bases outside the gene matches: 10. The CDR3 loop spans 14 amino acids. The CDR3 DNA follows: TGCAGCGTTGAGTCCAACAGGGGTGGGGATGGCTACACCTTC. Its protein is CSVESNRGGDGYTF.

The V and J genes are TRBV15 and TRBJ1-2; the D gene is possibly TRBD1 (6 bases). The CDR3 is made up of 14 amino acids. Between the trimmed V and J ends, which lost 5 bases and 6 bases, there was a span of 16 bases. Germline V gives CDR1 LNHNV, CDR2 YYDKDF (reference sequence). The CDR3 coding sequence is TGTGCCACCAGCGCCACTTGGGGGCAGGATGGCTACACCTTC. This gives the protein CATSATWGQDGYTF. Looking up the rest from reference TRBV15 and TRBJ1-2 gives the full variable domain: DAMVIQNPRYQVTQFGKPVTLSCSQTLNHNVMYWYQQKSSQAPKLLFHYYDKDFNNEADTPDNFQSRRPNTSFCFLDIRSPGLGDTAMYLCATSATWGQDGYTFGSGTRLTVV.

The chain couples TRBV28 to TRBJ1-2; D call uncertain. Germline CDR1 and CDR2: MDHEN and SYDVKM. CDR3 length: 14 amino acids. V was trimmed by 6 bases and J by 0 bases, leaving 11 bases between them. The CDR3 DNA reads TGTGCCAGCAGGTTTGGTTCCCCTAACTATGGCTACACCTTC. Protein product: CASRFGSPNYGYTF.

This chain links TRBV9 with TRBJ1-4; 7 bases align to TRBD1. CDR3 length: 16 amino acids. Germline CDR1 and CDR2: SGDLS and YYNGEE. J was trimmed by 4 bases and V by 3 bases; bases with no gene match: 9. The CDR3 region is CASSEGRTGLNEKLFF. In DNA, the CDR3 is TGTGCCAGCAGCGAGGGGAGGACAGGACTTAATGAAAAACTGTTTTTT. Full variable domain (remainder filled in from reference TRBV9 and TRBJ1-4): DSGVTQTPKHLITATGQRVTLRCSPRSGDLSVYWYQQSLDQGLQFLIQYYNGEERAKGNILERFSAQQFPDLHSELNLSSLELGDSALYFCASSEGRTGLNEKLFFGSGTQLSVL.

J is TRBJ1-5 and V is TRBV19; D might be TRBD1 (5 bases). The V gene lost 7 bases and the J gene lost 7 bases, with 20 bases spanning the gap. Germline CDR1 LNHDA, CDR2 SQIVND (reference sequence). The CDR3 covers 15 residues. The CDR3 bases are TGTGCCAGTACTATTACCCAGGGATTCGACCAGCCCCAGCATTTT. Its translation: CASTITQGFDQPQHF.